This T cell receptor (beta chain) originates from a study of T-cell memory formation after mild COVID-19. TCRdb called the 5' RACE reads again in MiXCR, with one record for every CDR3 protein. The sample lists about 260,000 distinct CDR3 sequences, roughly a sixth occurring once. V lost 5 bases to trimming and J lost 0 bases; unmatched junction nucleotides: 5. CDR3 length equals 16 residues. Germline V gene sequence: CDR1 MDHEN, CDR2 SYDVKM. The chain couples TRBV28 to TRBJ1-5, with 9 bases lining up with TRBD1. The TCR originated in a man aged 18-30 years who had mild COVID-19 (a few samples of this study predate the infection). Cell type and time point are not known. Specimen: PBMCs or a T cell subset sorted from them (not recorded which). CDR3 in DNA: TGTGCCAGCAGTACGGGACAGGGTAATAGCAATCAGCCCCAGCATTTT. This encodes CASSTGQGNSNQPQHF.